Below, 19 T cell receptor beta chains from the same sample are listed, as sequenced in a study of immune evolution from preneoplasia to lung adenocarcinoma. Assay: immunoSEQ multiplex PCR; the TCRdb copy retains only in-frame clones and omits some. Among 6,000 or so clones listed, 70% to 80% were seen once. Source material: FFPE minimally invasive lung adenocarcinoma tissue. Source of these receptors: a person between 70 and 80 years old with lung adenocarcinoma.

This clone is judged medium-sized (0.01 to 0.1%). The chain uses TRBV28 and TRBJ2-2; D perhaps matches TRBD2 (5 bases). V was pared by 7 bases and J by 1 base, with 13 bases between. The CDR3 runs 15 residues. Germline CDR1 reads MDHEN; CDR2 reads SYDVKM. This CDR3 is CASTEGGLNTGELFF. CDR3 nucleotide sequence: TGTGCCAGCACTGAGGGCGGTCTGAACACCGGGGAGCTGTTTTTT.

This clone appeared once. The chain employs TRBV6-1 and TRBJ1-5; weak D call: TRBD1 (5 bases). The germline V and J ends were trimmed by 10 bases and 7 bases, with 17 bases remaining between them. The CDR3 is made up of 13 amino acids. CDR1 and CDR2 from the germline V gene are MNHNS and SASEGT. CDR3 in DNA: TGTGCCACCTCCCCAGGGCAGAAACAGCCCCAGCATTTT. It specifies CATSPGQKQPQHF.

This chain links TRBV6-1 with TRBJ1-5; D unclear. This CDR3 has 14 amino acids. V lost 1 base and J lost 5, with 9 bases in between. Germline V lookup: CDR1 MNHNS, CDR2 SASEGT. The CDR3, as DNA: TGTGCCAGCAGTGAAGTGCCCGTGCATCAGCCCCAGCATTTT. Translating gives CASSEVPVHQPQHF.

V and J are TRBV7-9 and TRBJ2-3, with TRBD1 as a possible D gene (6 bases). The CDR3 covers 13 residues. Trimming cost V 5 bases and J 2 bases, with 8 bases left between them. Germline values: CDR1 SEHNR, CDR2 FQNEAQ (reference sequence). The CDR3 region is CASSTGFTDTQYF. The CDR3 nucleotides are TGTGCCAGCAGCACAGGGTTCACAGATACGCAGTATTTT.

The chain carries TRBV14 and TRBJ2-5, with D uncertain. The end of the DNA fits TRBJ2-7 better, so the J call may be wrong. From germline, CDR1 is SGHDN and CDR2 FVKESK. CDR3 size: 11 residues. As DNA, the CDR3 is TGTGCCAGCAGTTTTAGTTCCGAGCAGTACTTC. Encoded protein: CASSFSSEQYF.

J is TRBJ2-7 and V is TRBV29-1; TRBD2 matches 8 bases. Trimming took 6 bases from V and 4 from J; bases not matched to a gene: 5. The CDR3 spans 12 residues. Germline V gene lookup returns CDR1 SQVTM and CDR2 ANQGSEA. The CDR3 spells CSVTSGVYEQYF. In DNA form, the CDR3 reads TGCAGCGTAACTAGCGGAGTTTACGAGCAGTACTTC.

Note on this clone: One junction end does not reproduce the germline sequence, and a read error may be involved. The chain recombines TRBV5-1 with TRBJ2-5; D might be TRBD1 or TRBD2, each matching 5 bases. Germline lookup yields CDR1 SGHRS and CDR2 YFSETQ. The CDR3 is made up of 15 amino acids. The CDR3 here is CASSWGGGDQETQYF. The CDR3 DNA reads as TGCGCCAGCAGCTGGGGTGGGGGAGACCAGGAGACCCAGTACTTC.

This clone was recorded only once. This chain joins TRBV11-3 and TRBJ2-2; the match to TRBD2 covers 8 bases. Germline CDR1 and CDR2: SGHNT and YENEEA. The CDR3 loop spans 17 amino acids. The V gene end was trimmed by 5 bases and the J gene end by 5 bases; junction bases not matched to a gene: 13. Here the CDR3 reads CASSQAPGGGLTGELFF. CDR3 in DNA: TGTGCCAGCAGCCAGGCCCCGGGGGGGGGCCTGACCGGGGAGCTGTTTTTT.

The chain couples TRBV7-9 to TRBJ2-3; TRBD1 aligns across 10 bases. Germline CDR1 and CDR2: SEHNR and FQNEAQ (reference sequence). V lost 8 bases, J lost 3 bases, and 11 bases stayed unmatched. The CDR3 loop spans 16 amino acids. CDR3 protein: CASGPAGTGVTDTQYF. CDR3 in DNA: TGTGCCAGCGGCCCGGCGGGGACAGGGGTGACAGATACGCAGTATTTT.

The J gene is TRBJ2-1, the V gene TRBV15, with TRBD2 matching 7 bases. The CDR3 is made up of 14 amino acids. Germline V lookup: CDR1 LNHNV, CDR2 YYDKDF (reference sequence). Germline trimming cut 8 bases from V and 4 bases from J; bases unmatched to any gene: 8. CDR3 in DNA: TGTGCCACCGGCGGGAGTGGGCCATACAATGAGCAGTTCTTC. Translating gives CATGGSGPYNEQFF. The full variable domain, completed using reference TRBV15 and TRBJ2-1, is DAMVIQNPRYQVTQFGKPVTLSCSQTLNHNVMYWYQQKSSQAPKLLFHYYDKDFNNEADTPDNFQSRRPNTSFCFLDIRSPGLGDTAMYLCATGGSGPYNEQFFGPGTRLTVL.

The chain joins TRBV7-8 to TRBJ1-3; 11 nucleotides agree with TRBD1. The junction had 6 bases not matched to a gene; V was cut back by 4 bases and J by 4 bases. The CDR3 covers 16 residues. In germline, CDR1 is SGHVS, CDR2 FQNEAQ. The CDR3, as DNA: TGTGCCAGCAGCTCGCGGACAGGGGGCTTGGGAAACACCATATATTTT. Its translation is CASSSRTGGLGNTIYF.

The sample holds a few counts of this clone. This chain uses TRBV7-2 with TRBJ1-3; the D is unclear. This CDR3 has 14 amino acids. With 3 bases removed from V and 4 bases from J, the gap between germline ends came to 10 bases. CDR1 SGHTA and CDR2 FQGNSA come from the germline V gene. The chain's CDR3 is CASSFKPGGNTIYF. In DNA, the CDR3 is TGTGCCAGCAGCTTTAAGCCGGGGGGAAACACCATATATTTT. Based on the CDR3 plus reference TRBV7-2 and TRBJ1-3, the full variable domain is GAGVSQSPSNKVTEKGKDVELRCDPISGHTALYWYRQSLGQGLEFLIYFQGNSAPDKSGLPSDRFSAERTGGSVSTLTIQRTQQEDSAVYLCASSFKPGGNTIYFGEGSWLTVV.

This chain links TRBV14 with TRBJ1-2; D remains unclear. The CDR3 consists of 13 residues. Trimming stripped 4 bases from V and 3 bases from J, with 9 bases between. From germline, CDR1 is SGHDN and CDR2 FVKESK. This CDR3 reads CASSPRIDYGYTF. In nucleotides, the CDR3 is TGTGCCAGCAGCCCGCGGATCGACTATGGCTACACCTTC.

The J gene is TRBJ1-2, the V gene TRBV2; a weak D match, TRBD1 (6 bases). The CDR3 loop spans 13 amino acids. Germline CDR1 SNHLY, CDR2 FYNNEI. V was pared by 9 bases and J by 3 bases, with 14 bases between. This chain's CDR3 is CASRQATDYGYTF. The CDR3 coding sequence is TGTGCCAGTCGACAGGCCACTGACTATGGCTACACCTTC.

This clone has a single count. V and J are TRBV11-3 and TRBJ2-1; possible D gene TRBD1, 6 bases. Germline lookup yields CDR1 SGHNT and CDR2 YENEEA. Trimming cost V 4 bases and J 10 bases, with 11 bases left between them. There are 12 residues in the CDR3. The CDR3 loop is CASSSTGTEQFF. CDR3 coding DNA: TGTGCCAGCAGCTCCACCGGGACAGAGCAGTTCTTC.

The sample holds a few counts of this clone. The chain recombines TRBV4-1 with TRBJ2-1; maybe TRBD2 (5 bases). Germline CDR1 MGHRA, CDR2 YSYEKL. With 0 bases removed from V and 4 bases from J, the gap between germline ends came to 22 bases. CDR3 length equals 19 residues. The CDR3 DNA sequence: TGCGCCAGCAGCCAAGACTTTCCGGTGCGGGTAAGAGGGTACAATGAGCAGTTCTTC. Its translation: CASSQDFPVRVRGYNEQFF.

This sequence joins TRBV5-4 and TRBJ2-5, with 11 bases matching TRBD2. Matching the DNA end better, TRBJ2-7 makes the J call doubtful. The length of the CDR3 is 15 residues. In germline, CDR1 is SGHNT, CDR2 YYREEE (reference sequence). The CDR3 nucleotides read TGTGCCAGCAGCCGTAGCGGGGGGGATGGTTACGAGCAGTACTTC. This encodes CASSRSGGDGYEQYF.

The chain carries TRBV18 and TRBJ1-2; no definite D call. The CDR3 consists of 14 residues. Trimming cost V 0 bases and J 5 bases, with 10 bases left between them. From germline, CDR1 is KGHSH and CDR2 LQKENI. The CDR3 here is CASSPPQTQYGYTF. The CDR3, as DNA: TGTGCCAGCTCACCACCGCAGACGCAATATGGCTACACCTTC.

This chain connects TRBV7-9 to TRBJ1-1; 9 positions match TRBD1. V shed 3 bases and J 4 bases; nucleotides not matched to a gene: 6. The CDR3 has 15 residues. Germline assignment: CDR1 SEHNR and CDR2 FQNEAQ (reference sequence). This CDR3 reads CASSFPLTGGTEAFF. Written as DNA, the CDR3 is TGTGCCAGCAGCTTCCCCTTGACAGGGGGCACTGAAGCTTTCTTT.